A selection of T cell receptor beta chains follows, all from one sample in a study of response to subunit inactivated influenza vaccine. Using its own MiXCR run on the RT-PCR reads, TCRdb lists one record per CDR3 protein. Of roughly 500,000 distinct CDR3 sequences listed, approximately 16% are singletons. This specimen consisted of CD4+ T cells sorted from PBMCs, obtained around 2 years after vaccination. These receptors were obtained from a man between 50 and 69 years old who received an inactivated influenza vaccine. Each CDR3 is given with its conserved first and last residue. The D gene is left open where the match is weak. For some rows the clone size is stated as once, few or many, or as a class when expanded; others skip it.

d_call: .; j_call: TRBJ2-1; clone_size: .; v_call: TRBV3-1; cdr3_aa: CASSQGDINEQFF; cdr3_nt: TGTGCCAGCAGCCAGGGAGATATCAATGAGCAGTTCTTC
d_call: .; j_call: TRBJ2-1; clone_size: .; v_call: TRBV6-5; cdr3_aa: CASSYSGASGFYNEQFF; cdr3_nt: TGTGCCAGCAGTTACTCGGGGGCTAGCGGATTCTACAATGAGCAGTTCTTC
d_call: TRBD1; j_call: TRBJ1-5; clone_size: few; v_call: TRBV4-1; cdr3_aa: CASSQPGTGAQPQHF; cdr3_nt: TGCGCCAGCAGCCAACCCGGGACAGGTGCGCAGCCCCAGCATTTT
d_call: .; j_call: TRBJ2-7; clone_size: few; v_call: TRBV7-2; cdr3_aa: CASSLVVGVYEQYF; cdr3_nt: TGTGCCAGCAGCTTAGTTGTGGGTGTTTACGAGCAGTACTTC
d_call: .; j_call: TRBJ1-1; clone_size: .; v_call: TRBV4-1; cdr3_aa: CASEPSWGRQNTEAFF; cdr3_nt: TGCGCCTCAGAGCCAAGTTGGGGCAGGCAGAACACTGAAGCTTTCTTT
d_call: TRBD2; j_call: TRBJ2-3; clone_size: .; v_call: TRBV7-2; cdr3_aa: CASSLVGSGGTDTQYF; cdr3_nt: TGTGCCAGCAGCTTAGTTGGTAGCGGGGGAACAGATACGCAGTATTTT
d_call: TRBD1; j_call: TRBJ1-1; clone_size: .; v_call: TRBV6-1; cdr3_aa: CASGRQGMRNTEAFF; cdr3_nt: TGTGCCAGCGGGAGACAGGGAATGAGGAACACTGAAGCTTTCTTT
d_call: .; j_call: TRBJ2-1; clone_size: .; v_call: TRBV4-3; cdr3_aa: CASSQDWTGKPWEQFF; cdr3_nt: TGCGCCAGCAGCCAAGATTGGACGGGGAAACCATGGGAGCAGTTCTTC
d_call: TRBD1; j_call: TRBJ2-1; clone_size: .; v_call: TRBV5-1; cdr3_aa: CASSFGQENNEQFF; cdr3_nt: TGCGCCAGCAGCTTCGGACAGGAGAACAATGAGCAGTTCTTC
d_call: .; j_call: TRBJ1-1; clone_size: .; v_call: TRBV18; cdr3_aa: CASSPLAETEAFF; cdr3_nt: TGTGCCAGCTCACCACTTGCAGAAACTGAAGCTTTCTTT
d_call: TRBD2; j_call: TRBJ2-1; clone_size: .; v_call: TRBV5-1; cdr3_aa: CASSLDGTTYNEQFF; cdr3_nt: TGCGCCAGCAGCTTGGATGGGACTACCTACAATGAGCAGTTCTTC
d_call: .; j_call: TRBJ2-7; clone_size: few; v_call: TRBV28; cdr3_aa: CASSLGASALGYEQYF; cdr3_nt: TGTGCCAGCAGTTTAGGTGCTAGCGCATTGGGCTACGAGCAGTACTTC
d_call: TRBD1; j_call: TRBJ2-5; clone_size: .; v_call: TRBV15; cdr3_aa: CATSRKGTGRQETQYF; cdr3_nt: TGTGCCACCAGCAGAAAGGGGACAGGCCGGCAAGAGACCCAGTACTTC
d_call: TRBD2; j_call: TRBJ2-3; clone_size: .; v_call: TRBV20-1; cdr3_aa: CSARKLAGEDTQYF; cdr3_nt: TGCAGTGCTAGGAAACTAGCGGGAGAGGATACGCAGTATTTT
d_call: TRBD1; j_call: TRBJ1-1; clone_size: few; v_call: TRBV12-3/TRBV12-4; cdr3_aa: CASSLSQGANTEAFF; cdr3_nt: TGTGCCAGCAGTCTATCACAGGGGGCGAACACTGAAGCTTTCTTT